The 31 T cell receptor beta chains given below trace back to one sample, sequenced in a study of lymphopenia after photon versus proton radiotherapy. The method was immunoSEQ multiplex PCR; TCRdb's version includes in-frame clones alone and lacks a portion of them. The data show about 160,000 clones, approximately 91% seen once. The material sequenced was peripheral blood, taken from a patient treated with photon-based radiotherapy. The receptors come from a man aged 45-65 years with gastric cancer.

The chain employs TRBV4-1 and TRBJ2-7; no clear D. CDR1 is MGHRA and CDR2 is YSYEKL in the germline V gene. This CDR3 has 14 amino acids. The V end was cut by 2 bases, the J end by 6 bases, with 14 bases between. CDR3 DNA: TGCGCCAGCAGCCAACGGGTCCGAGCGTTCGAGCAGTACTTC. Its protein product is CASSQRVRAFEQYF.

The V and J genes are TRBV2 and TRBJ2-1, with no clear D. Germline assignment: CDR1 SNHLY and CDR2 FYNNEI. Trimming removed 7 bases from V and 3 bases from J, with 4 bases in between. The CDR3 covers 11 residues. CDR3 protein: CASKVYNEQFF. CDR3 sequence (DNA): TGTGCCAGCAAGGTCTACAATGAGCAGTTCTTC. The variable domain in full, completed from reference TRBV2 and TRBJ2-1, reads EPEVTQTPSHQVTQMGQEVILRCVPISNHLYFYWYRQILGQKVEFLVSFYNNEISEKSEIFDDQFSVERPDGSNFTLKIRSTKLEDSAMYFCASKVYNEQFFGPGTRLTVL.

The chain carries TRBV6-1 and TRBJ1-3; D is possibly TRBD1 (5 bases). The CDR3 runs 13 residues. The ends were cut back, 1 base at V and 4 bases at J, with 5 bases in the middle. Germline V gene sequence: CDR1 MNHNS, CDR2 SASEGT. In DNA, the CDR3 is TGTGCCAGCAGTGAAGAGGGGGGAAACACCATATATTTT. Its translation: CASSEEGGNTIYF.

This chain joins TRBV6-4 and TRBJ1-2, with D unresolved. This CDR3 spans 14 amino acids. The V gene's germline CDR1 is MRHNA and CDR2 SNTAGT. Trimming shortened V by 4 bases and J by 0 bases, and 9 bases separated the two germline ends. The CDR3 DNA reads TGTGCCAGCAGTGCTACGGAAACTAACTATGGCTACACCTTC. Translation: CASSATETNYGYTF.

J is TRBJ2-1 and V is TRBV12-5; D uncertain. V lost 0 bases, J lost 5 bases, and 17 bases lay in between. The germline V gene encodes CDR1 LGHNT and CDR2 FRNRAP. The CDR3 sequence is 17 residues long. The CDR3 here is CASGLVRGGPTDNEQFF. CDR3 DNA sequence: TGTGCTAGTGGTTTGGTACGCGGCGGCCCCACCGACAATGAGCAGTTCTTC.

The V call is TRBV28, the J call TRBJ2-5; D possibly uses TRBD1 or TRBD2 (5 bases each). The germline gives CDR1 MDHEN, CDR2 SYDVKM. Trimming removed 5 bases from V and 2 bases from J, with 15 bases in between. The CDR3 sequence is 15 residues long. The CDR3 DNA reads as TGTGCCAGCAGTCCAGGGAGCGGTGGGCAAGAGACCCAGTACTTC. Its translation is CASSPGSGGQETQYF.

This clone has more than one count but fewer than ten. The chain links TRBV19 to TRBJ2-7; 8 bases agree with TRBD2. The V gene's germline CDR1 is LNHDA and CDR2 SQIVND (reference sequence). The CDR3 runs to 14 residues. Trimming removed 7 bases from V and 6 bases from J; junction bases left unmatched: 11. The CDR3 reads CASTRRAGAAEQYF. CDR3 nucleotides: TGTGCCAGTACTCGGAGAGCGGGAGCGGCCGAGCAGTACTTC.

The chain employs TRBV7-8 and TRBJ2-7; 10 bases are shared with TRBD2. With V trimmed by 0 bases and J by 2 bases, 7 bases remained unmatched. Per germline, CDR1 SGHVS and CDR2 FQNEAQ. The CDR3 sequence is 17 residues long. This CDR3 reads CASSLAASGSLTYEQYF. CDR3 nucleotide sequence: TGTGCCAGCAGCTTAGCGGCTAGCGGGAGCTTAACCTACGAGCAGTACTTC.

The chain employs TRBV7-9 and TRBJ2-5; no reliable D call. V was clipped by 8 bases and J by 7 bases, with 14 bases between them. The CDR3 is 12 residues long. CDR1 and CDR2 (germline): SEHNR, FQNEAQ (reference sequence). The CDR3 sequence is CASQAATGTQYF. CDR3 coding DNA: TGTGCCAGCCAGGCGGCCACCGGGACCCAGTACTTC.

The V gene is TRBV6-6, the J gene TRBJ2-3; 10 nucleotides agree with TRBD2. The CDR3 has 14 residues. The germline gives CDR1 MNHNY, CDR2 SVGAGI (reference sequence). V trimming: 7 bases; J trimming: 7 bases; junction bases outside the gene matches: 8. Here the CDR3 DNA reads TGTGCCAGCAAAACTAGCGGGGTGTTGTATACGCAGTATTTT. This encodes CASKTSGVLYTQYF.

The chain employs TRBV29-1 and TRBJ1-1; D ambiguous. CDR1 SQVTM and CDR2 ANQGSEA come from the germline V gene. The length of the CDR3 is 11 residues. The DNA for the CDR3 is TGCAGTGGACGGAGGAACACTGAAGCTTTCTTT. It encodes CSGRRNTEAFF.

This chain uses TRBV7-9 with TRBJ2-2, with TRBD2 matching over 8 bases. This CDR3 is 16 amino acids long. Germline-derived CDR1 and CDR2 are SEHNR and FQNEAQ (reference sequence). The J segment lost 5 bases and the V segment lost 5 bases, leaving 10 bases of the junction unmatched. In DNA, the CDR3 is TGTGCCAGCAGCCCAGAGGTAGCGGGAAGGACCGGGGAGCTGTTTTTT. Protein product: CASSPEVAGRTGELFF.

The genes are TRBV6-6 and TRBJ1-4, with 9 bases aligning to TRBD1. Germline V lookup: CDR1 MNHNY, CDR2 SVGAGI (reference sequence). The CDR3 spans 15 residues. V shed 6 bases and J 6 bases; nucleotides not matched to a gene: 8. In DNA form, the CDR3 reads TGTGCCAGCAGACCCTACAGGGGGCCGGATGAAAAACTGTTTTTT. Translation: CASRPYRGPDEKLFF.

This rearrangement joins TRBV6-5 to TRBJ2-5, with TRBD1 as a possible D gene (6 bases). Germline CDR1 MNHEY, CDR2 SVGAGI. Trimming shortened V by 6 bases and J by 4 bases, and 12 bases separated the two germline ends. The CDR3 is 13 residues long. The CDR3 spells CASRPPGAETQYF. For the CDR3, the DNA is TGTGCCAGCAGGCCCCCAGGGGCAGAGACCCAGTACTTC.

The genes are TRBV5-1 and TRBJ1-5; D is possibly TRBD1 (5 bases). Trimming stripped 1 base from V and 6 bases from J, with 11 bases between. The CDR3 spans 14 residues. CDR1 is SGHRS and CDR2 is YFSETQ in the germline V gene. The chain's CDR3 is CASSLRGEGQPQHF. For the CDR3, the DNA is TGCGCCAGCAGCTTGCGAGGGGAAGGTCAGCCCCAGCATTTT.

The CDR3 region is CASSLELAGRQATQYF. CDR3 coding DNA: TGTGCCAGCAGCTTGGAACTAGCGGGACGACAAGCTACCCAGTACTTC. The chain is built from TRBV5-6 and TRBJ2-5, with TRBD2 matching over 10 bases. Germline values: CDR1 SGHDT, CDR2 YYEEEE. V trimming: 0 bases; J trimming: 8 bases; junction bases outside the gene matches: 10. The CDR3 runs to 16 residues.

V is TRBV4-2 and J is TRBJ2-7; 9 nucleotides agree with TRBD2. The CDR3 consists of 14 residues. Germline V gene lookup returns CDR1 LGHNA and CDR2 YNFKEQ. V trimming: 4 bases; J trimming: 0 bases; junction bases outside the gene matches: 1. CDR3 bases: TGTGCCAGCAGCCCTAGCGGGAACTCCTACGAGCAGTACTTC. This translates into CASSPSGNSYEQYF.

The chain uses TRBV6-1 and TRBJ2-4; the match to TRBD1 covers 12 bases. The junction had 1 base not matched to a gene; V was cut back by 6 bases and J by 1 base. The CDR3 loop spans 15 amino acids. Germline CDR1 MNHNS, CDR2 SASEGT. CDR3 amino acids: CASRGQGAAKNIQYF. The CDR3 DNA is TGTGCCAGCAGGGGACAGGGGGCGGCCAAAAACATTCAGTACTTC.

This chain joins TRBV9 and TRBJ2-7, with D perhaps matching TRBD1 (5 bases). Germline-derived CDR1 and CDR2 are SGDLS and YYNGEE. CDR3 size: 18 residues. V gave up 0 bases and J gave up 0 bases, with 19 bases separating them. CDR3 nucleotide sequence: TGTGCCAGCAGCGTAGGCCAGGGCTATGGGGTTAACTCCTACGAGCAGTACTTC. Its translation is CASSVGQGYGVNSYEQYF.

The chain uses TRBV25-1 and TRBJ1-5; maybe TRBD1 (6 bases). V lost 5 bases and J 2 bases, leaving 13 bases between the germline ends. The CDR3 has 15 amino acids. Germline V gene sequence: CDR1 MGHDK, CDR2 SYGVNS. This CDR3 is CASSSGGAGNQPQHF. Written as DNA, the CDR3 is TGTGCCAGCAGTTCTGGGGGGGCGGGCAATCAGCCCCAGCATTTT.

The chain is built from TRBV30 and TRBJ1-6; unclear D gene. Germline values: CDR1 GTSNPN, CDR2 SVGIG (reference sequence). Between the trimmed V and J ends, which lost 1 base and 6 bases, there was a span of 13 bases. This CDR3 spans 15 amino acids. CDR3 DNA sequence: TGTGCCTGGAGTGCGCGAACATGGGGTAATTCACCCCTCCACTTT. It translates to CAWSARTWGNSPLHF.

The chain joins TRBV19 to TRBJ2-1, with a possible D match to TRBD2 (5 bases). The V gene lost 3 bases and the J gene lost 5 bases, with 17 bases spanning the gap. Per the germline V gene, CDR1 is LNHDA and CDR2 is SQIVND (reference sequence). The CDR3 runs 16 residues. The CDR3 bases are TGTGCCAGTAGTATTATGAGAGGGAATAGCCACAATGAGCAGTTCTTC. This translates into CASSIMRGNSHNEQFF. Variable domain in full (rest from reference TRBV19 and TRBJ2-1): DGGITQSPKYLFRKEGQNVTLSCEQNLNHDAMYWYRQDPGQGLRLIYYSQIVNDFQKGDIAEGYSVSREKKESFPLTVTSAQKNPTAFYLCASSIMRGNSHNEQFFGPGTRLTVL.

J is TRBJ2-6 and V is TRBV5-5; no clear D. Germline V gene sequence: CDR1 SGHKS, CDR2 YYEKEE (reference sequence). Between the trimmed V and J ends, which lost 4 bases and 0 bases, there was a span of 11 bases. The CDR3 covers 16 residues. The DNA of the CDR3 is TGTGCCAGCAGCCTTGGACGGACCTCTGGGGCCAACGTCCTGACTTTC. It is translated as CASSLGRTSGANVLTF.

The chain has TRBV18 and TRBJ1-3; TRBD1 matches at 7 bases. V lost 2 bases and J lost 4; bases outside the gene matches: 5. CDR1 is KGHSH and CDR2 is LQKENI in the germline V gene. CDR3 length: 15 residues. This chain's CDR3 is CASSPKQGLGNTIYF. The DNA of the CDR3 is TGTGCCAGCTCACCAAAACAGGGGCTCGGAAACACCATATATTTT.

The V call is TRBV14, the J call TRBJ1-2; possible D gene TRBD1, 5 bases. This CDR3 contains 14 residues. The ends were cut back, 3 bases at V and 7 bases at J, with 15 bases in the middle. Germline CDR1 reads SGHDN; CDR2 reads FVKESK. The CDR3 loop is CASSHRGGSTGYTF. CDR3 sequence (DNA): TGTGCCAGCAGCCATAGGGGAGGGAGTACTGGCTACACCTTC.

V is TRBV19 and J is TRBJ2-3; the match to TRBD1 covers 8 bases. The CDR3 is 14 residues long. Germline CDR1 reads LNHDA; CDR2 reads SQIVND (reference sequence). V trimming: 8 bases; J trimming: 5 bases; junction bases outside the gene matches: 9. This chain's CDR3 is CASSQDRVRDTQYF. The CDR3 DNA reads TGTGCCAGTTCACAGGACAGGGTGAGAGATACGCAGTATTTT.

This clone was observed a single time. The chain carries TRBV25-1 and TRBJ2-2; 9 bases are shared with TRBD2. Losses at the gene ends were 2 bases for V and 4 bases for J; bases not matched to a gene: 5. The germline V gene encodes CDR1 MGHDK and CDR2 SYGVNS. The CDR3 extends over 16 amino acids. CDR3 DNA sequence: TGTGCCAGCAGTGAAGGGGGCGGGAGGGCCACCGGGGAGCTGTTTTTT. This sequence encodes CASSEGGGRATGELFF. Complete variable domain (other parts from reference TRBV25-1 and TRBJ2-2): EADIYQTPRYLVIGTGKKITLECSQTMGHDKMYWYQQDPGMELHLIHYSYGVNSTEKGDLSSESTVSRIRTEHFPLTLESARPSHTSQYLCASSEGGGRATGELFFGEGSRLTVL.

The chain couples TRBV7-7 to TRBJ1-4; a weak D match, TRBD1 (5 bases). Trimming stripped 4 bases from V and 7 bases from J, with 7 bases between. The germline gives CDR1 SSHAT, CDR2 FNYEAQ (reference sequence). The CDR3 has 12 residues. The chain's CDR3 is CASSSQGEKLFF. The DNA for the CDR3 is TGTGCCAGCAGCTCCCAGGGTGAAAAACTGTTTTTT.

This clone has a handful of counts. This chain links TRBV7-9 with TRBJ1-2, with D tentatively TRBD1 (6 bases). V lost 4 bases and J lost 4, with 16 bases in between. Germline CDR1 reads SEHNR; CDR2 reads FQNEAQ (reference sequence). The CDR3 contains 15 residues. The CDR3 region is CASSSVDSYSYGYTF. CDR3 nucleotides: TGTGCCAGCAGCTCCGTGGACAGTTACTCCTATGGCTACACCTTC.

The chain is built from TRBV7-2 and TRBJ1-1; D is undetermined. Deletions cut 3 bases from V and 3 bases from J, with 11 bases between. In germline, CDR1 is SGHTA, CDR2 FQGNSA. CDR3 length: 14 residues. CDR3 sequence reads: CASSLGSWDTEAFF. The CDR3 region has the DNA TGTGCCAGCAGCTTGGGCAGTTGGGACACTGAAGCTTTCTTT.

J is TRBJ2-1 and V is TRBV28; no clear D. Germline V lookup: CDR1 MDHEN, CDR2 SYDVKM. With 5 bases removed from V and 0 bases from J, the gap between germline ends came to 14 bases. This CDR3 comprises 16 residues. The CDR3 sequence is CASSTTKRSSYNEQFF. The CDR3 bases are TGTGCCAGCAGTACCACAAAAAGAAGCTCCTACAATGAGCAGTTCTTC.